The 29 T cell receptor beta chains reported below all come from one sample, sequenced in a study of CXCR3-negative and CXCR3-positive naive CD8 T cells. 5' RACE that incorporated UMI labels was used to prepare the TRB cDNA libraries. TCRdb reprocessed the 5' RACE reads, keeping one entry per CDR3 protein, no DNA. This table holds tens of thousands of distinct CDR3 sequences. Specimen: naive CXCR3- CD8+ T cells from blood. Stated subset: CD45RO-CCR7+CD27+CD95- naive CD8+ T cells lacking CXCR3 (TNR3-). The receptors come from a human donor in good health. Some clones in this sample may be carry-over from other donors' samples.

The CDR3 region is CASSLDPQVPDYGYTF. This chain joins TRBV7-2 and TRBJ1-2. Germline CDR1 and CDR2: SGHTA and FQGNSA. The CDR3 has 16 amino acids.

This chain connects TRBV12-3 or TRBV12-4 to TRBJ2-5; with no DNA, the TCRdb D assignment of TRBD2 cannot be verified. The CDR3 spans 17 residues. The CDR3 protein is CASSPGLAGGPVETQYF.

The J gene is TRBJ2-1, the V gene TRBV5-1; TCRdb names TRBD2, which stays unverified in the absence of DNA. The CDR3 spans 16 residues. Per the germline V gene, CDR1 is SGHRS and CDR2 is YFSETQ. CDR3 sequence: CASSWGLAGAYNEQFF. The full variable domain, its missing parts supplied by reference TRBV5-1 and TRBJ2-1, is KAGVTQTPRYLIKTRGQQVTLSCSPISGHRSVSWYQQTPGQGLQFLFEYFSETQRNKGNFPGRFSGRQFSNSRSEMNVSTLELGDSALYLCASSWGLAGAYNEQFFGPGTRLTVL.

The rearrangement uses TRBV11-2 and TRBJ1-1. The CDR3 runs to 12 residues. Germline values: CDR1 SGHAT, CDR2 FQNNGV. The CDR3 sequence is CASSFMNTEAFF.

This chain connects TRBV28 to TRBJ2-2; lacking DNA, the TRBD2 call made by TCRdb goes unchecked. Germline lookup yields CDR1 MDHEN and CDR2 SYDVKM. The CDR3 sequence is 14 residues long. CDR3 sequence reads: CASSLLRETGELFF.

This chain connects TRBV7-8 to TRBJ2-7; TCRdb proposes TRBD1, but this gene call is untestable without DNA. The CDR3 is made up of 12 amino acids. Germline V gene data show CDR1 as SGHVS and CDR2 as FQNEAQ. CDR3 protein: CASSTPGYEQYF.

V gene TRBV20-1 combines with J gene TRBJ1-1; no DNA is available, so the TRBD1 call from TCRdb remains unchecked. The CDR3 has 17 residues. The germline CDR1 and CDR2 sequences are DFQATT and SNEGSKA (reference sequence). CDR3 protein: CSARNDLGTGMNTEAFF.

CDR3: CASSLGDAADIQYF. V and J are TRBV11-2 and TRBJ2-4; the TCRdb D gene call, TRBD1, has no DNA to confirm it. The CDR3 contains 14 residues. Germline CDR1 SGHAT, CDR2 FQNNGV.

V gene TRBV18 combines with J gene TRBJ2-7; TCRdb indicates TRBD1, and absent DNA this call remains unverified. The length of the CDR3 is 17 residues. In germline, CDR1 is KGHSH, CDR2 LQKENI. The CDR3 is CASSPPGGEGNSYEQYF.

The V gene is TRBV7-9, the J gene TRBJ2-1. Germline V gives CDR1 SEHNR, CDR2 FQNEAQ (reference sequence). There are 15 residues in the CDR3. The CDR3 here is CASSLVAGAYNEQFF.

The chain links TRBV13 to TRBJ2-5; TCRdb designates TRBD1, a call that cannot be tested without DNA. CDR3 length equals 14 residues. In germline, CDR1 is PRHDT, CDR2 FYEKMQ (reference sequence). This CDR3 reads CASSFGTGEETQYF.

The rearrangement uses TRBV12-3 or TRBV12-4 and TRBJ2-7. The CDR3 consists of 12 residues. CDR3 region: CASSTDTYEQYF.

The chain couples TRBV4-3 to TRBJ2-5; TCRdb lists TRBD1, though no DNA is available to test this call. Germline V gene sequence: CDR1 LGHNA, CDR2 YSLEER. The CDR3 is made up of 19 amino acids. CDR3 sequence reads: CASSQSGSQDPTYQETQYF.

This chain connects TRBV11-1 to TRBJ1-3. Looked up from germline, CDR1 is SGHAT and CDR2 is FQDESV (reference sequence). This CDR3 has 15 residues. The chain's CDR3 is CASSLDGRARNTIYF.

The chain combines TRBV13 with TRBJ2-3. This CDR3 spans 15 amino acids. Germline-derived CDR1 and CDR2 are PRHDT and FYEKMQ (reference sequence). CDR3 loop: CASSSNLYQGSTQYF.

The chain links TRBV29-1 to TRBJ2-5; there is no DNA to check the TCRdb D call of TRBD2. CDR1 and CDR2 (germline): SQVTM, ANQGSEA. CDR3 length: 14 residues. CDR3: CSVILAGFGETQYF.

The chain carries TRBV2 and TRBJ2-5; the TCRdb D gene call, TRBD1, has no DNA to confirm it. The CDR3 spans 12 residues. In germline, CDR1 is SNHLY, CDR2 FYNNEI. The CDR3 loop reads CASSGGAETQYF.

Here the CDR3 reads CASSQGGLSYEQYF. The chain employs TRBV4-1 and TRBJ2-7; the TCRdb call, TRBD2, lacks DNA for checking. Germline assignment: CDR1 MGHRA and CDR2 YSYEKL. This CDR3 region has 14 residues.

This CDR3 is CSVGDRVESYEQYF. This rearrangement joins TRBV29-1 to TRBJ2-7; the D call from TCRdb, TRBD1, cannot be confirmed without DNA. The CDR3 is 14 residues long. CDR1 and CDR2 from the germline V gene are SQVTM and ANQGSEA.

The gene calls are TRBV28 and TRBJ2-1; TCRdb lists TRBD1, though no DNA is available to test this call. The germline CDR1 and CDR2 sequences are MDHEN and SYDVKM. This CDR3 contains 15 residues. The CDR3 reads CATNGDRGFYNEQFF. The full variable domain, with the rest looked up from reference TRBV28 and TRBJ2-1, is DVKVTQSSRYLVKRTGEKVFLECVQDMDHENMFWYRQDPGLGLRLIYFSYDVKMKEKGDIPEGYSVSREKKERFSLILESASTNQTSMYLCATNGDRGFYNEQFFGPGTRLTVL.

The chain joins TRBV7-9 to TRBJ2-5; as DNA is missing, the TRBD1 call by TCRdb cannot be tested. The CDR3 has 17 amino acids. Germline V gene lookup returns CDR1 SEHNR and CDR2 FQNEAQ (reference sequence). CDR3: CASRSTEGTGDQETQYF.

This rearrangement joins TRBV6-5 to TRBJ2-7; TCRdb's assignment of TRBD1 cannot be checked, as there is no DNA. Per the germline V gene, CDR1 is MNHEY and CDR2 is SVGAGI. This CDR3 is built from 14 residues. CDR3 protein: CASSYRGPDHEQYF.

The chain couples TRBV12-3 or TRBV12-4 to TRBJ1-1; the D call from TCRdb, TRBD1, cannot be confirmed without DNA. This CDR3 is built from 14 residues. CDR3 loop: CASSTRPGQLEAFF.

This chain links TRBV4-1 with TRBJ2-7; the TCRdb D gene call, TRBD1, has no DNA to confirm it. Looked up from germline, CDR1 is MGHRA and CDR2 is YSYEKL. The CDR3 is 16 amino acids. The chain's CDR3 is CASSQDEGAPSYEQYF.

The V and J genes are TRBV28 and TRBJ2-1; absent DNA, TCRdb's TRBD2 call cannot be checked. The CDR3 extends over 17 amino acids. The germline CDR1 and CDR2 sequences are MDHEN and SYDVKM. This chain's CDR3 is CASSSGLAGDSYNEQFF. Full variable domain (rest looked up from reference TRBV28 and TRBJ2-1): DVKVTQSSRYLVKRTGEKVFLECVQDMDHENMFWYRQDPGLGLRLIYFSYDVKMKEKGDIPEGYSVSREKKERFSLILESASTNQTSMYLCASSSGLAGDSYNEQFFGPGTRLTVL.

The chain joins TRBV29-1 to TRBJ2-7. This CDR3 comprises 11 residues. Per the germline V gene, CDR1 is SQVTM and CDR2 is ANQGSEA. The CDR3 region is CSAEGLGEQYF.

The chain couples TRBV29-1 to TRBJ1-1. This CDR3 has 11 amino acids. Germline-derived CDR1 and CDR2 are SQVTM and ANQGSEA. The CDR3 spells CSFEMNTEAFF.

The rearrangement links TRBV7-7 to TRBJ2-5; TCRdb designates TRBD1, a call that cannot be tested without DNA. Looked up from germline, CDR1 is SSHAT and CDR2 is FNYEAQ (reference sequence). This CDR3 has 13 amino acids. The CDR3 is CASSSRTQETQYF.

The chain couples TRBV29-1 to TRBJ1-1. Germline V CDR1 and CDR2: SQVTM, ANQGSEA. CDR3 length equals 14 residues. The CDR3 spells CSVDMGREDTEAFF.